These 7 T cell receptor beta chains were sequenced from one sample in a study of cytomegalovirus exposure and HLA in healthy donors. Some clones are missing from TCRdb's copy, which holds only in-frame ones; the method was immunoSEQ multiplex PCR. Here the sample spans 300,000 to 400,000 clones, approximately 91% being singletons. Sequenced input: PBMCs. These receptors originate from a man between 25 and 39 years old in good health and CMV-seronegative.

CDR3 amino acids: CASSYSQLTNYGYTF. CDR3 in DNA: TGTGCCAGCTCATATTCGCAGTTAACTAACTATGGCTACACCTTC. The chain uses TRBV18 and TRBJ1-2; D gene ambiguous. CDR1 and CDR2 (germline): KGHSH, LQKENI. V was pared by 5 bases and J by 0 bases, with 13 bases between. The CDR3 has 15 residues. The variable domain in full, with the rest retrieved from reference TRBV18 and TRBJ1-2, is NAGVMQNPRHLVRRRGQEARLRCSPMKGHSHVYWYRQLPEEGLKFMVYLQKENIIDESGMPKERFSAEFPKEGPSILRIQQVVRGDSAAYFCASSYSQLTNYGYTFGSGTRLTVV.

The rearrangement uses TRBV7-2 and TRBJ1-1; no reliable D call. Germline CDR1 reads SGHTA; CDR2 reads FQGNSA. V lost 5 bases, J lost 4 bases, and 8 bases lay in between. CDR3 length: 12 amino acids. In DNA form, the CDR3 reads TGTGCCAGCAGCCCCAGAGGCACTGAAGCTTTCTTT. It translates to CASSPRGTEAFF.

The chain uses TRBV25-1 and TRBJ1-4, with TRBD1 identical over 9 bases. J was trimmed by 7 bases and V by 4 bases; bases with no gene match: 7. Germline V gene sequence: CDR1 MGHDK, CDR2 SYGVNS. The CDR3 spans 15 residues. The CDR3 DNA reads as TGTGCCAGCAGTGGACACAGGGGGCCTAGTGAAAAACTGTTTTTT. Protein sequence: CASSGHRGPSEKLFF.

The CDR3 DNA is TGTGCCAGCAGCCGCACGGGATCCCGGTACGAGCAGTACTTC. Translation: CASSRTGSRYEQYF. The chain employs TRBV6-5 and TRBJ2-7; a possible D gene is TRBD2 (5 bases). CDR3 size: 14 residues. The germline gives CDR1 MNHEY, CDR2 SVGAGI. The ends were cut back, 6 bases at V and 4 bases at J, with 16 bases in the middle.

V and J are TRBV19 and TRBJ2-6; D gene uncertain. V was trimmed by 4 bases and J by 4 bases, leaving 8 bases between them. The CDR3 extends over 14 amino acids. The germline CDR1 and CDR2 sequences are LNHDA and SQIVND (reference sequence). The CDR3 sequence: CASSTLSGANVLTF. In DNA form, the CDR3 reads TGTGCCAGTAGTACCCTTTCCGGGGCCAACGTCCTGACTTTC.

In DNA, the CDR3 is TGTGCCAGCAGTTTAGCGGGGGGCCTCTACGAGCAGTACTTC. It encodes CASSLAGGLYEQYF. V usage is TRBV28 and J usage is TRBJ2-7; 8 nucleotides match TRBD2. The germline CDR1 and CDR2 sequences are MDHEN and SYDVKM. V was pared by 2 bases and J by 3 bases, with 3 bases of the junction left unmatched. This CDR3 is built from 14 residues.

V gene TRBV15 combines with J gene TRBJ2-3; 14 bases are a match to TRBD2. The CDR3 is 16 amino acids. Germline V gives CDR1 LNHNV, CDR2 YYDKDF (reference sequence). V gave up 6 bases and J gave up 2 bases; unmatched junction bases: 4. The CDR3: CATSRLAGGATDTQYF. CDR3 coding DNA: TGTGCCACCAGTCGACTAGCGGGGGGGGCCACAGATACGCAGTATTTT. The full variable domain, completed using reference TRBV15 and TRBJ2-3, is DAMVIQNPRYQVTQFGKPVTLSCSQTLNHNVMYWYQQKSSQAPKLLFHYYDKDFNNEADTPDNFQSRRPNTSFCFLDIRSPGLGDTAMYLCATSRLAGGATDTQYFGPGTRLTVL.